Below are 26 T cell receptor beta chains sequenced from a single sample in a study of T cells in localized non-small cell lung cancer. Measured with immunoSEQ multiplex PCR; TCRdb has only the in-frame clones, and not every one. The sample shows about 36,000 clones, around 88% of them seen only once. The specimen comprised peripheral blood, sampled before any cancer treatment. These receptors originate from a woman aged 35 to 75 with stage I lung adenocarcinoma.

This sequence joins TRBV27 and TRBJ2-5; D possibly corresponds to TRBD2 (6 bases). This CDR3 is built from 15 residues. The V end was cut by 1 base, the J end by 7 bases, with 16 bases between. Germline CDR1 reads MNHEY; CDR2 reads SMNVEV (reference sequence). In DNA form, the CDR3 reads TGTGCCAGCAGTTTATACGGGACTCCAGGAGGGACCCAGTACTTC. It encodes CASSLYGTPGGTQYF.

The chain combines TRBV2 with TRBJ2-1; D is perhaps TRBD1 (5 bases). This CDR3 comprises 11 residues. Germline CDR1 reads SNHLY; CDR2 reads FYNNEI. V lost 4 bases to trimming and J lost 12 bases, with 10 bases between them. The CDR3 coding sequence is TGTGCCAGCAGTGCAGGGATTGGGCAGTTCTTC. Residues: CASSAGIGQFF.

The rearrangement joins TRBV6-1 to TRBJ2-3; perhaps TRBD2 as D (5 bases). Trimming took off 6 bases at V and 0 bases at J, with 13 bases between the two ends. The germline gives CDR1 MNHNS, CDR2 SASEGT. This CDR3 contains 15 residues. The CDR3 loop is CASRLDAPSTDTQYF. CDR3 bases: TGTGCCAGCAGACTAGACGCCCCTAGCACAGATACGCAGTATTTT.

The rearrangement links TRBV4-1 to TRBJ1-2; 7 positions agree with TRBD1. Trimming removed 4 bases from V and 2 bases from J; junction bases left unmatched: 7. The germline V gene has CDR1 MGHRA and CDR2 YSYEKL. The CDR3 consists of 15 residues. In DNA form, the CDR3 reads TGCGCCAGCAGCCTAAGCGTAGGGGGCAACTATGGCTACACCTTC. It yields the protein CASSLSVGGNYGYTF.

The chain recombines TRBV10-2 with TRBJ2-6, with 7 bases fitting TRBD1. The CDR3 sequence is 18 residues long. Germline V gene sequence: CDR1 WSHSY, CDR2 SAAADI. Trimming removed 6 bases from V and 3 bases from J; junction bases left unmatched: 14. The CDR3 region is CASRDTGATTLGANVLTF. The CDR3 DNA sequence: TGCGCCAGCAGGGACACAGGGGCGACAACACTTGGGGCCAACGTCCTGACTTTC.

J is TRBJ1-4 and V is TRBV5-1, with D maybe TRBD1 (6 bases). Trimming pared 5 bases from V and 12 bases from J, leaving 20 bases between. Germline V lookup: CDR1 SGHRS, CDR2 YFSETQ. The CDR3 contains 14 residues. DNA for the CDR3: TGCGCCAGCAGTTCTACCGGGACACGGCAGGAACTGTTTTTT. Encoded protein: CASSSTGTRQELFF.

The table lists this clone with a few counts. The CDR3: CASSVIGNGQGGNTEAFF. Here the CDR3 DNA reads TGTGCCAGCAGCGTCATTGGAAACGGACAGGGTGGGAACACTGAAGCTTTCTTT. The chain carries TRBV25-1 and TRBJ1-1; 8 bases match TRBD1. The length of the CDR3 is 18 residues. Trimming cost V 6 bases and J 1 base; bases outside gene matches: 16. Germline lookup yields CDR1 MGHDK and CDR2 SYGVNS.

This sequence joins TRBV11-3 and TRBJ2-2; D gene unclear. Between the trimmed V and J ends, which lost 1 base and 0 bases, there was a span of 3 bases. Per the germline V gene, CDR1 is SGHNT and CDR2 is YENEEA. CDR3 length: 14 amino acids. The DNA for the CDR3 is TGTGCCAGCAGCTTAGGAACGAACACCGGGGAGCTGTTTTTT. This encodes CASSLGTNTGELFF. Looking up the rest from reference TRBV11-3 and TRBJ2-2 gives the full variable domain: EAGVVQSPRYKIIEKKQPVAFWCNPISGHNTLYWYLQNLGQGPELLIRYENEEAVDDSQLPKDRFSAERLKGVDSTLKIQPAELGDSAVYLCASSLGTNTGELFFGEGSRLTVL.

The J gene is TRBJ1-2, the V gene TRBV18; 7 bases fit TRBD1. The V gene end was trimmed by 3 bases and the J gene end by 8 bases; junction bases not matched to a gene: 6. CDR1 and CDR2 from the germline V gene are KGHSH and LQKENI. The CDR3 is 13 residues long. The CDR3 is CASSPMGQSGYTF. In nucleotides, the CDR3 is TGTGCCAGCTCACCGATGGGACAGTCCGGCTACACCTTC.

This clone was counted only a few times. The genes are TRBV28 and TRBJ2-2, with D tentatively TRBD1 (6 bases). The germline V gene encodes CDR1 MDHEN and CDR2 SYDVKM. The V end lost 7 bases, the J end lost 8 bases, and 14 bases lay between the germline ends. This CDR3 is built from 13 residues. Here the CDR3 reads CASTIQGLGELFF. CDR3 nucleotides: TGTGCCAGCACAATACAGGGTTTAGGGGAGCTGTTTTTT.

The genes are TRBV5-1 and TRBJ2-7; D tentatively reads TRBD1 or TRBD2 (5 bases each). The CDR3 runs to 15 residues. V was cut by 0 bases and J by 2 bases, with 12 bases left in between. Germline-derived CDR1 and CDR2 are SGHRS and YFSETQ. The CDR3 here is CASSLEPGSTYEQYF. The CDR3, as DNA: TGCGCCAGCAGCTTGGAGCCAGGGAGTACCTACGAGCAGTACTTC.

This clone was detected a few times. The chain combines TRBV5-1 with TRBJ1-6; 11 nucleotides agree with TRBD1. Germline CDR1 reads SGHRS; CDR2 reads YFSETQ. The CDR3 is 14 residues long. Trimming took 7 bases from V and 8 from J; bases not matched to a gene: 5. Here the CDR3 reads CASAAGQGDSPLHF. For the CDR3, the DNA is TGCGCCAGCGCGGCGGGACAGGGGGATTCACCCCTCCACTTT.

The chain has TRBV10-3 and TRBJ1-1; the D gene is possibly TRBD1 (5 bases). The length of the CDR3 is 13 residues. CDR1 is ENHRY and CDR2 is SYGVKD in the germline V gene. Trimming left V 7 bases short and J 1 base short, with 10 bases between. As DNA, the CDR3 is TGTGCCATCACGCAGGGCAAGAACACTGAAGCTTTCTTT. This sequence encodes CAITQGKNTEAFF.

The gene calls are TRBV11-2 and TRBJ1-3; no clear D. The CDR3 is 14 amino acids. CDR1 is SGHAT, CDR2 FQNNGV, per germline. The germline V and J ends were trimmed by 3 bases and 3 bases, with 9 bases remaining between them. The CDR3 loop reads CASSFQDGGNTIYF. The DNA of the CDR3 is TGTGCCAGCAGCTTCCAGGACGGTGGAAACACCATATATTTT.

This clone has only one observation. The chain's CDR3 is CASSFQGLTYEQYF. CDR3 nucleotide sequence: TGTGCCAGCAGCTTTCAGGGGCTAACCTACGAGCAGTACTTC. The chain links TRBV11-2 to TRBJ2-7, with D possibly being TRBD1 (6 bases). Germline lookup yields CDR1 SGHAT and CDR2 FQNNGV. The V end was cut by 3 bases, the J end by 2 bases, with 11 bases between. The CDR3 is 14 amino acids.

V and J are TRBV5-5 and TRBJ2-7; 8 positions agree with TRBD1. CDR1 and CDR2 (germline): SGHKS, YYEKEE (reference sequence). This CDR3 contains 15 residues. V was clipped by 5 bases and J by 2 bases; unmatched bases: 9. As DNA, the CDR3 is TGTGCCAGCAGTCCCGGACAGGGAAGGGCCTACGAGCAGTACTTC. This sequence encodes CASSPGQGRAYEQYF.

V gene TRBV6-1 combines with J gene TRBJ1-2; D ambiguous. Per germline, CDR1 MNHNS and CDR2 SASEGT. The CDR3 is 16 amino acids. Trimming removed 3 bases from V and 3 bases from J, with 17 bases in between. CDR3 in amino acids: CASSERTRTAYYGYTF. The CDR3 DNA follows: TGTGCCAGCAGTGAGAGGACTCGGACGGCGTACTATGGCTACACCTTC.

The V call is TRBV11-2, the J call TRBJ1-2; 7 nucleotides agree with TRBD1. Germline V gives CDR1 SGHAT, CDR2 FQNNGV. J gave up 4 bases and V 5 bases, and 4 bases lay outside the gene matches. There are 13 residues in the CDR3. In DNA, the CDR3 is TGTGCCAGCAGCGGCCGGACAGGCTATGGCTACACCTTC. Encoded protein: CASSGRTGYGYTF. Full variable domain (rest looked up from reference TRBV11-2 and TRBJ1-2): EAGVAQSPRYKIIEKRQSVAFWCNPISGHATLYWYQQILGQGPKLLIQFQNNGVVDDSQLPKDRFSAERLKGVDSTLKIQPAKLEDSAVYLCASSGRTGYGYTFGSGTRLTVV.

The V call is TRBV11-1, the J call TRBJ1-1; D call uncertain. The CDR3 length is 16 residues. Germline-derived CDR1 and CDR2 are SGHAT and FQDESV (reference sequence). V was clipped by 5 bases and J by 1 base, with 17 bases between them. CDR3 bases: TGTGCCAGCAGCACCCCTAAAGGGAGGGCGAACACTGAAGCTTTCTTT. As protein: CASSTPKGRANTEAFF.

This chain connects TRBV28 to TRBJ2-7; 9 bases align to TRBD1. Trimming took 5 bases from V and 1 from J; bases not matched to a gene: 6. From germline, CDR1 is MDHEN and CDR2 SYDVKM. The CDR3 covers 15 residues. The CDR3 DNA is TGTGCCAGCAGTCCCGGGACAGGGTTTTCCTACGAGCAGTACTTC. Its translation: CASSPGTGFSYEQYF.

This chain joins TRBV18 and TRBJ2-7; D unclear. The germline V gene has CDR1 KGHSH and CDR2 LQKENI. The V end lost 5 bases, the J end lost 5 bases, and 10 bases lay between the germline ends. The CDR3 is made up of 12 amino acids. In DNA form, the CDR3 reads TGTGCCAGCTCAGAGAATAGGGACGAGCAGTACTTC. It yields the protein CASSENRDEQYF.

This clone was detected once. The V and J genes are TRBV7-2 and TRBJ1-6; D perhaps matches TRBD1 (5 bases). This CDR3 is 15 amino acids long. Germline V gives CDR1 SGHTA, CDR2 FQGNSA. V dropped 5 bases and J dropped 6 bases, with 14 bases sitting between them. As DNA, the CDR3 is TGTGCCAGCAGCCCCATGAAGGGGTCTAATTCACCCCTCCACTTT. It codes for CASSPMKGSNSPLHF.

V and J are TRBV4-2 and TRBJ2-4; D is perhaps TRBD1 (5 bases). The CDR3 spans 15 residues. The germline gives CDR1 LGHNA, CDR2 YNFKEQ. With 3 bases removed from V and 6 bases from J, the gap between germline ends came to 15 bases. CDR3 sequence: CASSQTTAGRNIQYF. The CDR3 DNA is TGTGCCAGCAGCCAGACGACAGCAGGTCGAAACATTCAGTACTTC.

The CDR3 here is CASSSPGANVLTF. DNA of the CDR3: TGCGCCAGCAGCTCCCCGGGGGCCAACGTCCTGACTTTC. The genes are TRBV5-1 and TRBJ2-6; D remains ambiguous. Trimming pared 3 bases from V and 4 bases from J, leaving 5 bases between. This CDR3 comprises 13 residues. Germline V CDR1 and CDR2: SGHRS, YFSETQ. Filled out from reference TRBV5-1 and TRBJ2-6, the complete variable domain reads KAGVTQTPRYLIKTRGQQVTLSCSPISGHRSVSWYQQTPGQGLQFLFEYFSETQRNKGNFPGRFSGRQFSNSRSEMNVSTLELGDSALYLCASSSPGANVLTFGAGSRLTVL.

The V gene is TRBV28, the J gene TRBJ2-1, with D unresolved. V was cut by 6 bases and J by 5 bases, with 17 bases left in between. CDR1 and CDR2 from the germline V gene are MDHEN and SYDVKM. The CDR3 has 15 amino acids. As DNA, the CDR3 is TGTGCCAGCAGCATGCTCAGAGGTGCAGACAATGAGCAGTTCTTC. This encodes CASSMLRGADNEQFF.

The chain employs TRBV7-2 and TRBJ2-5, with D possibly TRBD2 on 6 matching bases. Per the germline V gene, CDR1 is SGHTA and CDR2 is FQGNSA. V was shortened by 7 bases and J by 7 bases, with 19 bases between the two germline ends. This CDR3 region has 14 residues. The CDR3 sequence is CASKKLGGEGTQYF. In DNA form, the CDR3 reads TGTGCCAGCAAAAAACTCGGGGGAGAGGGGACCCAGTACTTC.